A single sample gave rise to the 16 T cell receptor beta chains below, sequenced in a study of T cell responses to AZD1222 COVID-19 vaccine. TCRdb's copy holds only in-frame clones and misses some; the assay was immunoSEQ multiplex PCR. The table includes tens of thousands of clones, around three quarters detected once. Sample: peripheral blood, taken 28 days after the second AZD1222 dose. These receptors were obtained from an adult who received the AZD1222 COVID-19 vaccine.

This sequence joins TRBV5-6 and TRBJ1-1; D is undetermined. Germline CDR1 is SGHDT and CDR2 is YYEEEE. The CDR3 length is 14 residues. V dropped 2 bases and J dropped 1 base, with 9 bases sitting between them. CDR3 nucleotide sequence: TGTGCCAGCAGCTTCCGGACGGGGAACACTGAAGCTTTCTTT. This encodes CASSFRTGNTEAFF. Variable domain in full (rest from reference TRBV5-6 and TRBJ1-1): DAGVTQSPTHLIKTRGQQVTLRCSPKSGHDTVSWYQQALGQGPQFIFQYYEEEERQRGNFPDRFSGHQFPNYSSELNVNALLLGDSALYLCASSFRTGNTEAFFGQGTRLTVV.

The chain has TRBV27 and TRBJ2-2, with TRBD2 matching over 7 bases. Germline values: CDR1 MNHEY, CDR2 SMNVEV (reference sequence). Trimming took 6 bases from V and 3 from J; bases not matched to a gene: 10. There are 16 residues in the CDR3. Here the CDR3 reads CASRAGAGWDTGELFF. The CDR3 DNA reads as TGTGCCAGCAGGGCGGGAGCGGGGTGGGACACCGGGGAGCTGTTTTTT.

The chain employs TRBV28 and TRBJ2-5; D remains unclear. V lost 4 bases and J 4 bases, leaving 10 bases between the germline ends. CDR1 is MDHEN and CDR2 is SYDVKM in the germline V gene. The CDR3 consists of 13 residues. The CDR3 is CASSSWVGETQYF. DNA for the CDR3: TGTGCCAGCAGTTCTTGGGTCGGAGAGACCCAGTACTTC.

The chain recombines TRBV2 with TRBJ2-2, with unresolved D. This CDR3 contains 14 residues. Trimming removed 1 base from V and 1 base from J, with 4 bases in between. CDR1 is SNHLY, CDR2 FYNNEI, per germline. CDR3 coding DNA: TGTGCCAGCAGTGAAGGCAGGAACACCGGGGAGCTGTTTTTT. Translating it yields CASSEGRNTGELFF.

This chain uses TRBV6-5 with TRBJ2-7, with D perhaps matching TRBD1 (6 bases). Looked up from germline, CDR1 is MNHEY and CDR2 is SVGAGI. The CDR3 extends over 13 amino acids. The V end was cut by 5 bases, the J end by 4 bases, with 12 bases between. The CDR3 loop reads CASSPGHAYEQYF. In nucleotides, the CDR3 is TGTGCCAGCAGTCCGGGACATGCTTACGAGCAGTACTTC.

V usage is TRBV20-1 and J usage is TRBJ1-1, with TRBD1 matching 7 bases. J was trimmed by 7 bases and V by 5 bases; bases with no gene match: 4. The germline V gene encodes CDR1 DFQATT and CDR2 SNEGSKA (reference sequence). This CDR3 comprises 11 residues. The CDR3 region is CSAPDRLEAFF. The CDR3, as DNA: TGCAGTGCTCCGGACAGGCTTGAAGCTTTCTTT.

In this sample, this clone turned up a few times. CDR3 nucleotide sequence: TGTGCCAGTAGTACATTATCGGCAACTAATGAAAAACTGTTTTTT. This codes for CASSTLSATNEKLFF. The chain joins TRBV19 to TRBJ1-4; no firm D call. Germline V gene lookup returns CDR1 LNHDA and CDR2 SQIVND (reference sequence). The CDR3 has 15 residues. V was cut by 4 bases and J by 0 bases, with 9 bases left in between.

CDR3 region: CASKAPGSSYNEQFF. The CDR3 DNA reads as TGTGCCAGCAAGGCCCCAGGGAGCTCCTACAATGAGCAGTTCTTC. The chain joins TRBV5-4 to TRBJ2-1; D possibly uses TRBD1 or TRBD2 (5 bases each). V lost 6 bases to trimming and J lost 0 bases, with 13 bases between them. CDR3 length equals 15 residues. Germline loops: CDR1 SGHNT, CDR2 YYREEE (reference sequence).

The chain's CDR3 is CASSLGGRPQDEQFF. The CDR3 nucleotides read TGTGCCAGCAGCTTAGGCGGGAGGCCCCAGGATGAGCAGTTCTTC. The V call is TRBV7-2, the J call TRBJ2-1; 8 nucleotides align to TRBD2. The CDR3 totals 15 residues. Germline values: CDR1 SGHTA, CDR2 FQGNSA. J gave up 8 bases and V 1 base, and 7 bases lay outside the gene matches.

V usage is TRBV3-1 (or the pseudogene TRBV3-2) and J usage is TRBJ2-1; tentatively, D is TRBD2 (5 bases). Trimming removed 0 bases from V and 6 bases from J, with 9 bases in between. The germline V gene encodes CDR1 LGHDT and CDR2 YNNKEL (reference sequence). The CDR3 length is 14 residues. The CDR3 loop is CASSQEVGSNEQFF. Written as DNA, the CDR3 is TGTGCCAGCAGCCAAGAGGTAGGGAGCAATGAGCAGTTCTTC.

The genes are TRBV6-5 and TRBJ1-1; D is possibly TRBD1 (5 bases). With 2 bases removed from V and 1 base from J, the gap between germline ends came to 11 bases. This CDR3 spans 15 amino acids. Germline assignment: CDR1 MNHEY and CDR2 SVGAGI. In nucleotides, the CDR3 is TGTGCCAGCAGTTACCTTACGGGGGGGAACACTGAAGCTTTCTTT. Its translation: CASSYLTGGNTEAFF.

The CDR3 nucleotides read TGTGCCAGCAGCCAAGATTTGAGCGGGGTCGGAATTCAATACGAGCAGTACTTC. Translating it yields CASSQDLSGVGIQYEQYF. This rearrangement joins TRBV3-1 (or the pseudogene TRBV3-2) to TRBJ2-7, with 7 bases fitting TRBD2. Germline V gene sequence: CDR1 LGHDT, CDR2 YNNKEL (reference sequence). CDR3 size: 18 residues. J was trimmed by 4 bases and V by 0 bases; bases with no gene match: 15.

The chain recombines TRBV18 with TRBJ1-5; 7 positions match TRBD1. Germline V gene data show CDR1 as KGHSH and CDR2 as LQKENI. V was pared by 3 bases and J by 7 bases, with 3 bases of the junction left unmatched. The CDR3 spans 13 residues. The CDR3 sequence: CASSPGQLQPQHF. Written as DNA, the CDR3 is TGTGCCAGCTCACCGGGACAGTTACAGCCCCAGCATTTT. Based on the CDR3 plus reference TRBV18 and TRBJ1-5, the full variable domain is NAGVMQNPRHLVRRRGQEARLRCSPMKGHSHVYWYRQLPEEGLKFMVYLQKENIIDESGMPKERFSAEFPKEGPSILRIQQVVRGDSAAYFCASSPGQLQPQHFGDGTRLSIL.

V is TRBV19 and J is TRBJ1-4; TRBD1 is a possible D gene (5 bases). The CDR3 loop spans 13 amino acids. Germline V gene lookup returns CDR1 LNHDA and CDR2 SQIVND (reference sequence). Trimming stripped 6 bases from V and 8 bases from J, with 13 bases between. CDR3 in amino acids: CASRGEKVEKLFF. Here the CDR3 DNA reads TGTGCCAGTAGGGGGGAGAAGGTGGAAAAACTGTTTTTT.

The gene calls are TRBV5-5 and TRBJ1-5, with TRBD1 identical over 8 bases. The CDR3 runs to 16 residues. Trimming cost V 1 base and J 5 bases; bases outside gene matches: 8. Per the germline V gene, CDR1 is SGHKS and CDR2 is YYEKEE (reference sequence). CDR3: CASSLSGGERDQPQHF. DNA of the CDR3: TGTGCCAGCAGCTTGTCAGGGGGCGAGAGAGATCAGCCCCAGCATTTT.

The CDR3 DNA is TGCGCCAGCGTCGAGGCGGGGGAGGCTTTCTTT. This codes for CASVEAGEAFF. The rearrangement links TRBV4-1 to TRBJ1-1; D may be TRBD1 (5 bases). Germline V gene lookup returns CDR1 MGHRA and CDR2 YSYEKL. The CDR3 has 11 amino acids. V was cut by 8 bases and J by 11 bases, with 15 bases left in between.